Each of the 9 T cell receptor beta chains below was sequenced from the same sample in a study of vaccination and CD4 T cells after COVID-19. Sequence data for DNA of cultured CD4+ T cells were generated by the Oncomine TCR Beta short-read assay. Each CDR3 protein is one row after TCRdb ran MiXCR on the PCR reads. The sample lists 14,000 to 15,000 distinct CDR3 sequences, 40% to 50% seen once, with 26% in the top ten. Treatment here: approximately 9-day PBMC culture with coronavirus spike peptide pools or control peptides (ViraFEST assay). No antigen has been identified for these receptors. The sample was cultured CD4+ T cells from blood, taken after SARS-CoV-2 vaccination. All receptors derive from a human donor with COVID-19.

This clonotype was counted a few times. This chain links TRBV15 with TRBJ2-5, with D perhaps TRBD1 or TRBD2 (5 bases each). The V gene's germline CDR1 is LNHNV and CDR2 YYDKDF (reference sequence). V shed 4 bases and J shed 5 bases, with 17 bases lying between them. The CDR3 is 15 residues long. The DNA of the CDR3 is TGTGCCACCAGCACAGCCGGGACCGGTGGGGAGACCCAGTACTTC. Its protein product is CATSTAGTGGETQYF.

V and J are TRBV7-9 and TRBJ2-1; 9 positions match TRBD1. This CDR3 has 15 residues. Per the germline V gene, CDR1 is SEHNR and CDR2 is FQNEAQ (reference sequence). The V gene end was trimmed by 4 bases and the J gene end by 9 bases; junction bases not matched to a gene: 10. The CDR3 DNA reads as TGTGCCAGCAGCTCCGGGACAGGGAGATACGGTGAGCAGTTCTTC. Amino acids: CASSSGTGRYGEQFF. Full variable domain (remainder filled in from reference TRBV7-9 and TRBJ2-1): DTGVSQNPRHKITKRGQNVTFRCDPISEHNRLYWYRQTLGQGPEFLTYFQNEAQLEKSRLLSDRFSAERPKGSFSTLEIQRTEQGDSAMYLCASSSGTGRYGEQFFGPGTRLTVL.

CDR3 in amino acids: CASSYSGQNQPQHF. CDR3 DNA: TGTGCCAGCAGTTACTCGGGACAGAATCAGCCCCAGCATTTT. The chain recombines TRBV6-5 with TRBJ1-5; 7 bases align to TRBD1. The CDR3 is made up of 14 amino acids. The germline V gene has CDR1 MNHEY and CDR2 SVGAGI. V shed 0 bases, J shed 4 bases, and the junction held 0 bases outside the gene matches.

This clonotype appeared a few times. Written as DNA, the CDR3 is TGTGCCAGTAGTACCCGACAGGAGGGTGGCTACACCTTC. This gives the protein CASSTRQEGGYTF. This chain links TRBV19 with TRBJ1-2; the D gene is possibly TRBD1 (6 bases). The V gene's germline CDR1 is LNHDA and CDR2 SQIVND (reference sequence). V lost 4 bases to trimming and J lost 7 bases, with 13 bases between them. This CDR3 is built from 13 residues.

The rearrangement uses TRBV2 and TRBJ1-1; the D is unclear. The CDR3 loop spans 10 amino acids. The V gene lost 5 bases and the J gene lost 5 bases, with 3 bases spanning the gap. The germline CDR1 and CDR2 sequences are SNHLY and FYNNEI. DNA of the CDR3: TGTGCCAGCAGTTGGACTGAAGCTTTCTTT. It specifies CASSWTEAFF. Full variable domain (remainder filled in from reference TRBV2 and TRBJ1-1): EPEVTQTPSHQVTQMGQEVILRCVPISNHLYFYWYRQILGQKVEFLVSFYNNEISEKSEIFDDQFSVERPDGSNFTLKIRSTKLEDSAMYFCASSWTEAFFGQGTRLTVV.

This chain connects TRBV12-3 or TRBV12-4 to TRBJ2-6; D ambiguous. Trimming pared 0 bases from V and 0 bases from J, leaving 6 bases between. The CDR3 contains 16 residues. Written as DNA, the CDR3 is TGTGCCAGCAGTTTAGCGCCTGGCTCTGGGGCCAACGTCCTGACTTTC. Protein product: CASSLAPGSGANVLTF.

This clonotype was picked up a small number of times. The rearrangement links TRBV7-2 to TRBJ2-5; 9 nucleotides align to TRBD2. Trimming took 5 bases from V and 5 from J; bases not matched to a gene: 15. CDR3 length: 17 residues. Looked up from germline, CDR1 is SGHTA and CDR2 is FQGNSA. The CDR3 protein is CASSPVTRGGRAETQYF. CDR3 nucleotides: TGTGCCAGCAGCCCCGTGACGCGGGGGGGCCGAGCGGAGACCCAGTACTTC.

As regards this clonotype: A much larger clone sits a single nucleotide away, making a read error possible. The rearrangement joins TRBV6-5 to TRBJ1-2; 11 bases map to TRBD1. This CDR3 spans 15 amino acids. Germline V gives CDR1 MNHEY, CDR2 SVGAGI. CDR3: CASSHSDRGLSGYTF. DNA of the CDR3: TGTGCCAGCAGTCACTCGGACAGGGGGCTATCGGGCTACACCTTC.

V and J are TRBV7-2 and TRBJ1-2, with a tentative D call TRBD1 (6 bases). The germline gives CDR1 SGHTA, CDR2 FQGNSA. The CDR3 covers 14 residues. V lost 4 bases and J lost 4, with 13 bases in between. The DNA of the CDR3 is TGTGCCAGCAGCTCCCGGGACAAGGGCTATGGCTACACCTTC. This sequence encodes CASSSRDKGYGYTF.